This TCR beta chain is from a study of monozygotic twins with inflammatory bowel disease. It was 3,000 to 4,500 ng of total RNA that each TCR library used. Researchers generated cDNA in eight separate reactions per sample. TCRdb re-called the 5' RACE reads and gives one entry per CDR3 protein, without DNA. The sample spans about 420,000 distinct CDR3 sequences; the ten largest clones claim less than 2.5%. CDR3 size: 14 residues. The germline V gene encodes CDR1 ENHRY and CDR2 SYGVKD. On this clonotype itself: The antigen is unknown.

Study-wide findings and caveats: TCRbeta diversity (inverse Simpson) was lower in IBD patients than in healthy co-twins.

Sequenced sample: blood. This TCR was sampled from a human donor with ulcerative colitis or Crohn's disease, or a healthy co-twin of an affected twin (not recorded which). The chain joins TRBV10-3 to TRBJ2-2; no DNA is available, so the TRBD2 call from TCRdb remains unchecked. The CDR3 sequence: CAIGGGGNTGELFF.